This entry concerns a single TCR beta chain. The antigen is unknown. The data were obtained in a study of T cell responses to AZD1222 COVID-19 vaccine. Looking at the study overall: Combined were second doses at about 4 or about 12 weeks. Findings and limits, study-wide: Seropositive at baseline were only a handful of AZD1222 recipients. White British people made up most donors, females outnumbered males, and clonal diversity was possibly underestimated. Among vaccine-associated CD4 TCRs, coverage spanned spike, with dominance at 160-218 and 743-854.

TCRdb's table, derived via immunoSEQ multiplex PCR, lists solely in-frame clones and lacks some. The table lists under 150,000 clones, roughly nine tenths of them singletons. The sample consisted of peripheral blood, taken on day 0 of AZD1222 vaccination. The sequence was collected from an adult in good health.

The DNA of the CDR3 is TGTGCCAGCAGTCAGGAAGGAGGACATCACAATCAGCCCCAGCATTTT. Residues: CASSQEGGHHNQPQHF. The chain employs TRBV21-1 and TRBJ1-5. TRBV21-1 counts as a pseudogene. This CDR3 spans 16 amino acids.